This TCR beta chain was obtained from a study of T cells in Graves' hyperthyroidism and ophthalmopathy. Study outcomes and limitations: Progression to ophthalmopathy was predicted a median of roughly 6.6 months early. Most clonotypes that expanded in the thyroid above 0.001 also showed up in blood. Ophthalmopathy cases were set apart from stable hyperthyroidism by a 13 V-J model.

The TCR beta CDR3 regions underwent amplification using RNA transcripts as the source. A set of HTBI primers served as the primers for a first-round RT-PCR of the TCR CDR3. TCRdb re-analysed the multiplex PCR reads in MiXCR, keeping a single row per CDR3 protein. Of 700,000 or so distinct CDR3 sequences in the sample, about a sixth were seen once. Trimming took 6 bases from V and 3 from J; bases not matched to a gene: 3. The CDR3 runs 14 residues. Germline CDR1 is MNHNS and CDR2 is SASEGT. This clonotype was observed a few times. Antigen unknown. This sequence was found in a man aged 18 to 29 with Graves' hyperthyroidism. The chain recombines TRBV6-1 with TRBJ1-1; TRBD1 matches 11 bases. Source material: blood. CDR3 bases: TGTGCCAGCAGGGACAGGGGGCCGGACACTGAAGCTTTCTTT. Its protein is CASRDRGPDTEAFF.